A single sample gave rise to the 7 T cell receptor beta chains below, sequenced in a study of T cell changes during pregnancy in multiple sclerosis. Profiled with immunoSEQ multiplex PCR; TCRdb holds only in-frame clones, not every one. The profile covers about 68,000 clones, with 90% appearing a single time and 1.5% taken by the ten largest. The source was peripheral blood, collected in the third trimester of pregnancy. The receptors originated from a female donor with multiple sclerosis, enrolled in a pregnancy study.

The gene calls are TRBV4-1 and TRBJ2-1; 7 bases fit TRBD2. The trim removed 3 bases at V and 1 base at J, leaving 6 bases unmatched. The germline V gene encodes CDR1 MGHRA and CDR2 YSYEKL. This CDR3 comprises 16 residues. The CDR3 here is CASSQDGGSSYNEQFF. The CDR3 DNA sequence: TGCGCCAGCAGCCAGGACGGCGGGAGTTCCTACAATGAGCAGTTCTTC.

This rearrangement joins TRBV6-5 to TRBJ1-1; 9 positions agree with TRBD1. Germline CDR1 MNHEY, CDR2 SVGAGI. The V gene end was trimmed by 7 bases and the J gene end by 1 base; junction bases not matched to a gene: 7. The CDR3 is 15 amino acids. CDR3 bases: TGTGCCAGCACCCCGGCGGGACAGGGGAACACTGAAGCTTTCTTT. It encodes CASTPAGQGNTEAFF.

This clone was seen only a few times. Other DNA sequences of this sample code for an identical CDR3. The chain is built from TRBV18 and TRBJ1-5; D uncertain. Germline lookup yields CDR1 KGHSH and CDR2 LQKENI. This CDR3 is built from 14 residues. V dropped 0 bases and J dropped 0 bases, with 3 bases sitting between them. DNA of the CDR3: TGTGCCAGCTCACCACCTTATAGCAATCAGCCCCAGCATTTT. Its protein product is CASSPPYSNQPQHF.

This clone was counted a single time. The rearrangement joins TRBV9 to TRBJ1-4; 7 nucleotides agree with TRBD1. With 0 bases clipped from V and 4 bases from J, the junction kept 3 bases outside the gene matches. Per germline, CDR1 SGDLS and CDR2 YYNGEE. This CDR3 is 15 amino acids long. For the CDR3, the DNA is TGTGCCAGCAGCGTAGAGGGACAGATTAATGAAAAACTGTTTTTT. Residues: CASSVEGQINEKLFF.

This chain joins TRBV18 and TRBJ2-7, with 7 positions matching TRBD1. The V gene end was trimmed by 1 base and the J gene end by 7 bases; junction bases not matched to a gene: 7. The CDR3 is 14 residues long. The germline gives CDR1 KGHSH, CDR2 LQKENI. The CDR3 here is CASSPRAGGEEQYF. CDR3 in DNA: TGTGCCAGCTCACCACGGGCAGGGGGAGAAGAGCAGTACTTC.

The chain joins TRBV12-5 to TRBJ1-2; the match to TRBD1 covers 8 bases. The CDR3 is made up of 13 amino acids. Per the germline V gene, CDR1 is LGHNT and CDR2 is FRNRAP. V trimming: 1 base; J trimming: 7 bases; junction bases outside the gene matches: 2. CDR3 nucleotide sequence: TGTGCTAGTGGTTTGGGCAGGGGGCCTGGCTACACCTTC. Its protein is CASGLGRGPGYTF.

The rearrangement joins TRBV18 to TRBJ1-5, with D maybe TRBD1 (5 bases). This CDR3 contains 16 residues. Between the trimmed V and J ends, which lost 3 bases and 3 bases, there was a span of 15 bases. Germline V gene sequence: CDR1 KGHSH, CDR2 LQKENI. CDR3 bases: TGTGCCAGCTCACCGCTATCCGGACAAGTCAATCAGCCCCAGCATTTT. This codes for CASSPLSGQVNQPQHF.